This is a list of T cell receptor beta chains from one sample in a study of shared clonotypes between healthy human individuals. Only in-frame clones appear in the TCRdb table, and some are missing; sequencing was by immunoSEQ multiplex PCR. The sample consists of under 1,900,000 clones, roughly 98.5% of them appearing once. The sample taken for sequencing was naive CD4+ T cells sorted from blood. These receptors were obtained from a man aged 25 to 40 in good health. CDR3s include the opening cysteine and the closing phenylalanine or tryptophan. A D gene is named only where the DNA matches it firmly. Clone sizes are given selectively: once, few, many, or a class where the clone is expanded.

clone_size d_call j_call v_call cdr3_aa cdr3_nt
. TRBD2 TRBJ2-3 TRBV5-1 CASSSIAGEDTQYF TGCGCCAGCAGCTCCATAGCGGGAGAAGATACGCAGTATTTT
. . TRBJ2-7 TRBV29-1 CSVEGQGRKHEQYF TGCAGCGTTGAAGGGCAGGGTCGGAAGCACGAGCAGTACTTC
once . TRBJ1-2 TRBV30 CAWAPGGYGYTF TGTGCCTGGGCCCCGGGCGGCTATGGCTACACCTTC
. . TRBJ2-7 TRBV19 CASKPDTMSSYEQYF TGTGCCAGCAAACCGGACACTATGAGCTCCTACGAGCAGTACTTC
. . TRBJ2-3 TRBV7-2 CASSLATMRTDTQYF TGTGCCAGCAGCTTAGCAACGATGCGCACAGATACGCAGTATTTT
. . TRBJ2-7 TRBV29-1 CSVGVSEAGYEQYF TGCAGCGTGGGGGTTTCGGAGGCGGGCTACGAGCAGTACTTC
. TRBD2 TRBJ2-3 TRBV7-8 CASSLYPKRSLAFPDTQYF TGTGCCAGCAGCTTATACCCCAAACGGTCACTAGCGTTCCCAGATACGCAGTATTTT
. TRBD1 TRBJ1-2 TRBV6-5 CASRLGQGAPGVYTF TGTGCCAGCAGGCTTGGACAGGGGGCGCCCGGGGTCTACACCTTC
. TRBD2 TRBJ2-7 TRBV6-1 CASSEEVGLAGGSEQYF TGTGCCAGCAGTGAAGAGGTAGGGCTAGCGGGAGGGAGCGAGCAGTACTTC
. . TRBJ1-2 TRBV7-9 CASSLIQAPVYGYTF TGTGCCAGCAGCTTGATACAGGCACCCGTCTATGGCTACACCTTC
. TRBD1 TRBJ1-2 TRBV7-3 CASQTGFDGYTF TGTGCCAGTCAGACAGGGTTCGATGGCTACACCTTC
. TRBD2 TRBJ2-2 TRBV9 CASSPGTSGRLELFF TGTGCCAGCAGCCCGGGGACTAGCGGACGACTCGAGCTGTTTTTT
. TRBD2 TRBJ2-1 TRBV28 CASSYEREWYNEQFF TGTGCCAGCAGTTACGAGCGGGAATGGTACAATGAGCAGTTCTTC
once . TRBJ1-1 TRBV12-5 CASGNDTEAFF TGTGCTAGTGGTAATGACACTGAAGCTTTCTTT
. . TRBJ1-2 TRBV5-6 CASSLQMNYGYTF TGTGCCAGCAGCTTACAGATGAACTATGGCTACACCTTC
. . TRBJ1-5 TRBV10-3 CAIRGELFGQPQHF TGTGCCATCAGGGGTGAGCTATTTGGGCAGCCCCAGCATTTT
. TRBD1 TRBJ1-1 TRBV19 CASSRTGTVRTEAFF TGTGCCAGTAGTCGGACAGGGACGGTGAGGACTGAAGCTTTCTTT
. . TRBJ2-5 TRBV6-5 CASSYAGLETQYF TGTGCCAGCAGTTACGCAGGGCTTGAGACCCAGTACTTC
. . TRBJ2-3 TRBV29-1 CSVEGGSPPWGTDTQYF TGCAGCGTTGAAGGGGGGAGTCCACCTTGGGGCACAGATACGCAGTATTTT
. . TRBJ2-1 TRBV18 CATSGTRSYNEQFF TGTGCCACCTCCGGGACACGCTCCTACAATGAGCAGTTCTTC
. TRBD2 TRBJ2-1 TRBV5-1 CASSLPGLAGVRSYNEQFF TGCGCCAGCAGCCTACCGGGACTAGCGGGAGTTAGGTCCTACAATGAGCAGTTCTTC
. TRBD2 TRBJ2-7 TRBV10-3 CAISETEAGGYEQYF TGTGCCATCAGTGAGACTGAAGCGGGAGGCTACGAGCAGTACTTC
. . TRBJ1-2 TRBV28 CASSSGQHYGYTF TGTGCCAGCAGTTCAGGACAGCACTATGGCTACACCTTC
. TRBD1 TRBJ2-3 TRBV13 CASSHGGTGGAADTQYF TGTGCCAGCAGTCACGGAGGGACAGGGGGCGCGGCAGATACGCAGTATTTT
. . TRBJ2-7 TRBV11-3 CASSLGTGPYEQYF TGTGCCAGCAGCCTCGGGACTGGGCCCTACGAGCAGTACTTC
. TRBD1 TRBJ1-2 TRBV2 CATLVGTGVGGYTF TGTGCCACCTTAGTGGGGACAGGGGTTGGTGGCTACACCTTC
. TRBD1 TRBJ2-7 TRBV6-1 CASTLGTGYYEQYF TGTGCCAGCACCCTTGGGACAGGGTACTACGAGCAGTACTTC
. . TRBJ1-5 TRBV6-4 CASSVDSSNRPQHF TGTGCCAGCAGTGTCGACAGTTCCAATCGGCCCCAGCATTTT
. . TRBJ1-5 TRBV15 CATSRDRGVGSNQPQHF TGTGCCACCAGCAGAGATCGGGGGGTGGGAAGCAATCAGCCCCAGCATTTT
. . TRBJ2-7 TRBV25-1 CASSVTGFPYEQYF TGTGCCAGCAGTGTAACAGGGTTCCCCTACGAGCAGTACTTC
. . TRBJ2-3 TRBV14 CASSYLEGGRRTWGDTQYF TGTGCCAGCAGCTATCTGGAGGGCGGGCGGAGGACTTGGGGGGATACGCAGTATTTT
. . TRBJ2-2 TRBV28 CASSSDSSYTGELFF TGTGCCAGCAGTTCTGACAGTTCGTACACCGGGGAGCTGTTTTTT
. . TRBJ2-1 TRBV11-3 CASSFDAEAYNEQFF TGTGCCAGCAGCTTCGACGCCGAAGCCTACAATGAGCAGTTCTTC
few . TRBJ1-5 TRBV7-6 CASSPDVRTVQQPQHF TGTGCCAGCAGCCCGGACGTGAGGACAGTACAACAGCCCCAGCATTTT
. . TRBJ1-1 TRBV5-1 CASSRYLGEAAEAFF TGCGCCAGCAGCCGATACTTAGGAGAGGCGGCTGAAGCTTTCTTT
once TRBD2 TRBJ2-5 TRBV6-5 CASSYTSGRETQYF TGTGCCAGCAGTTACACTAGCGGGAGGGAGACCCAGTACTTC
. TRBD1 TRBJ2-5 TRBV5-5 CASTKRTGGNEYF TGTGCCAGCACCAAAAGGACAGGGGGTAATGAGTACTTC
. . TRBJ1-2 TRBV4-2 CASSQGSTNYGYTF TGTGCCAGCAGCCAGGGATCAACTAACTATGGCTACACCTTC
. TRBD1 TRBJ1-3 TRBV11-2 CASSTGQRNTIYF TGTGCCAGCAGCACGGGACAGAGGAACACCATATATTTT
. . TRBJ1-2 TRBV28 CASSEARYHGYTF TGTGCCAGCAGCGAGGCCCGGTACCATGGCTACACCTTC